The sequence of this TCR beta chain was determined in a study of shared clonotypes between healthy human individuals. The J segment lost 5 bases and the V segment lost 5 bases, leaving 8 bases of the junction unmatched. Per the germline V gene, CDR1 is MDHEN and CDR2 is SYDVKM. There are 14 residues in the CDR3. Each subset's genomic DNA was shared equally among a number of immunoSEQ plates. TCRdb's table, derived via immunoSEQ multiplex PCR, lists solely in-frame clones and lacks some. The sample shows over 2,000,000 clones, just over 90% of them seen only once. Selected positively for CCR7 and CD45RO-negative, naive CD8 cells excluded terminally differentiated effector memory CD45RA+ cells.

The origin of this receptor is a man younger than 30 in good health. Some clones in this sample may be carry-over from other donors' samples. V usage is TRBV28 and J usage is TRBJ1-2; 7 bases are a match to TRBD1. The sample was naive CD8+ T cells from PBMCs. The CDR3 sequence: CASSRDRLEYGYTF. For the CDR3, the DNA is TGTGCCAGCAGTCGGGACAGACTCGAATATGGCTACACCTTC.